This T cell receptor (beta chain) emerged from a study of blood T cell repertoires in COVID-19 (dated by TCRdb to the early 2020s). Background for the entire study: Samples from collaborators originated in the United States, Italy and Spain and spanned both the acute and convalescent phases of COVID-19. The prospective study material was composed of cDNA or gDNA derived from T cells, B-cell-depleted T cells, or PBMCs. Subjects who had been exposed to COVID-19, were actively infected with it, or had recovered from it provided the deeply sampled blood TCRbeta repertoires that made up the dataset. The repertoires were made available in a free public database intended to serve as a resource for research on the immune response to SARS-CoV-2. Samples were obtained from the ongoing ImmuneRACE study (first 160 participants) and from about 1,300 subjects provided by 6 global collaborators. The sample metadata nearly always contained a de-identified subject ID, COVID-19 status, age in years and sex. Where HLA class I and class II types were available, the types were taken from metadata supplied by the sample provider, not from assay-based typing.

The paper as a whole reports these results and caveats: Clinical and demographic metadata were provided uncurated, with the amount varying by source and participant.

Enrolling through a virtual design, the prospective study's participants ranged in age from roughly 18 to 89 years and lived across 20 to 30 United States geographic areas. Cohort assignment in the prospective study relied on participant-reported clinical history from a screening survey and a study questionnaire. A participant counted as exposed if, within 2 weeks of entering the study, that participant had been in contact with someone who had a PCR-confirmed or clinician-diagnosed COVID-19 case. In the prospective study, whole blood, serum and a nasopharyngeal or oropharyngeal swab were collected from each participant by mobile phlebotomists. Participants in the prospective study had the option to provide additional blood draws and questionnaires over a roughly two-month period. Before DNA extraction, prospective study blood samples were shipped either frozen or at room temperature. Reading the germline V gene (reference sequence) gives CDR1 LNHDA and CDR2 SQIVND. Counted from cysteine to phenylalanine, this CDR3 has 15 amino acids. The read is trimmed to its CDR3 DNA, 45 bases read in frame from base 1. V is clipped by 2 bases and J by 7 bases, and the sequence between their germline boundaries is 15 bases long.

As regards this clone: Its antigen remains undetermined. Base qualities are not provided; no much larger clone lies one nucleotide away.

The immunoSEQ Assay, a bias-controlled multiplex PCR, was used to amplify TCRbeta CDR3 regions from genomic DNA. The paper's processing steps were these. The number of nucleated cells in each sample was estimated by amplification of reference gene primers within the assay. Sequence reads were collapsed and filtered to measure the absolute abundance of every unique TCRbeta CDR3 rearrangement. For each sample, productive Simpson clonality was calculated by taking the square root of Simpson's diversity index across productive rearrangements. Entries here come from immuneACCESS through TCRdb and include only in-frame sequences with V and J called. Some clones fail to appear in such tables; in the studies checked, an unresolved V gene covers under half of the shortfall, and the cause of the remainder is unknown. D and trimming were read from the DNA, whereas the V and J calls and clone size are those reported in that table. The sample table holds roughly 150,000 clones, of which roughly 88% were seen once. Of the sample, approximately 5.3% is held by the ten largest clones.

The sample consisted of PBMCs or T cells enriched from blood (not recorded which). Rearrangement joined TRBV19 to TRBJ2-1; the D gene is possibly TRBD1, with 5 bases matching. The clonotype was recovered from a man in his 70s who had been exposed to COVID-19. The DNA sequence is TGTGCCAGTAGTATAAATGGGGCGATTGGGAATGAGCAGTTCTTC. This gives the protein CASSINGAIGNEQFF. Full variable domain (CDR3 extended with the reference TRBV19 and TRBJ2-1 proteins): DGGITQSPKYLFRKEGQNVTLSCEQNLNHDAMYWYRQDPGQGLRLIYYSQIVNDFQKGDIAEGYSVSREKKESFPLTVTSAQKNPTAFYLCASSINGAIGNEQFFGPGTRLTVL.